Below are 24 T cell receptor beta chains sequenced from a single sample in a study of persistence of HIV-infected CD4 T cells. This was the immunoSEQ version 4 assay in survey mode. TCRdb's copy holds only in-frame clones and misses some; the assay was immunoSEQ multiplex PCR. The sample lists 36,000 or so clones; about 81% were seen once. No antigen is known for these receptors. Overlapping HIV-1 Gag 15-mer peptides at 1 ug per peptide per mL were used. CD40L-negative CD69-negative CD45RO-high memory CD4+ T cells were sorted as populations depleted of antigen-responding cells. Sample: cultured CD4+ T cells from PBMCs, taken from a patient who received antiretroviral therapy. The receptors originated from an adult with HIV. The donor label of this sample is uncertain.

V is TRBV5-1 and J is TRBJ2-7; 9 bases agree with TRBD2. Trimming removed 3 bases from V and 0 bases from J; junction bases left unmatched: 7. This CDR3 spans 16 amino acids. CDR1 and CDR2 from the germline V gene are SGHRS and YFSETQ. The CDR3 here is CASSSLTSGTSYEQYF. CDR3 DNA sequence: TGCGCCAGCAGCTCATTGACTAGCGGAACCTCCTACGAGCAGTACTTC.

The chain recombines TRBV5-6 with TRBJ2-5; perhaps TRBD2 as D (5 bases). CDR3 length equals 13 residues. Germline loops: CDR1 SGHDT, CDR2 YYEEEE. V lost 2 bases and J lost 2, with 7 bases in between. This CDR3 reads CASSLPGQETQYF. CDR3 DNA sequence: TGTGCCAGCAGCTTACCGGGGCAAGAGACCCAGTACTTC. The full variable domain, its missing parts supplied by reference TRBV5-6 and TRBJ2-5, is DAGVTQSPTHLIKTRGQQVTLRCSPKSGHDTVSWYQQALGQGPQFIFQYYEEEERQRGNFPDRFSGHQFPNYSSELNVNALLLGDSALYLCASSLPGQETQYFGPGTRLLVL.

The chain combines TRBV6-5 with TRBJ1-5, with 11 bases lining up with TRBD1. Per germline, CDR1 MNHEY and CDR2 SVGAGI. The CDR3 loop spans 14 amino acids. J lost 8 bases, V lost 6 bases, and 6 bases had no gene match. The CDR3: CASRRDRGTEPQHF. CDR3 DNA: TGTGCCAGCAGGCGGGACAGGGGGACGGAGCCCCAGCATTTT.

This clone was observed a handful of times. The chain combines TRBV5-4 with TRBJ1-2; a weak D match, TRBD1 (5 bases). The length of the CDR3 is 12 residues. The germline CDR1 and CDR2 sequences are SGHNT and YYREEE (reference sequence). V dropped 1 base and J dropped 7 bases, with 8 bases sitting between them. The CDR3 loop reads CASSLQGSGYTF. In nucleotides, the CDR3 is TGTGCCAGCAGCTTGCAGGGTTCTGGCTACACCTTC.

This clone was seen only a few times. The rearrangement uses TRBV28 and TRBJ2-7; D gene ambiguous. The CDR3 has 13 residues. V was clipped by 4 bases and J by 0 bases, with 7 bases between them. Germline V gene lookup returns CDR1 MDHEN and CDR2 SYDVKM. The DNA of the CDR3 is TGTGCCAGCAGTTCCACAGCCTCCTACGAGCAGTACGTC. This translates into CASSSTASYEQYV.

The genes are TRBV12-5 and TRBJ1-1, with D perhaps TRBD1 (5 bases). Trimming left V 0 bases short and J 7 bases short, with 15 bases between. The CDR3 length is 15 residues. Germline V gene sequence: CDR1 LGHNT, CDR2 FRNRAP. In nucleotides, the CDR3 is TGTGCTAGTGGTTTGGTAGGAGGGGTCGATGGTGAAGCTTTCTTT. Translating it yields CASGLVGGVDGEAFF. Using reference TRBV12-5 and TRBJ1-1 for the parts outside the CDR3, the full variable domain is DARVTQTPRHKVTEMGQEVTMRCQPILGHNTVFWYRQTMMQGLELLAYFRNRAPLDDSGMPKDRFSAEMPDATLATLKIQPSEPRDSAVYFCASGLVGGVDGEAFFGQGTRLTVV.

This clone has only a few counts. This chain connects TRBV30 to TRBJ1-4, with D unresolved. The germline gives CDR1 GTSNPN, CDR2 SVGIG (reference sequence). Trimming removed 3 bases from V and 12 bases from J, with 11 bases in between. CDR3 length: 11 amino acids. CDR3 DNA: TGTGCCTGGAGACATATGACGGAACTGTTTTTT. This sequence encodes CAWRHMTELFF.

The rearrangement links TRBV7-9 to TRBJ2-3; perhaps TRBD2 as D (5 bases). The CDR3 runs 14 residues. The V gene lost 3 bases and the J gene lost 2 bases, with 9 bases spanning the gap. Looked up from germline, CDR1 is SEHNR and CDR2 is FQNEAQ (reference sequence). CDR3 sequence (DNA): TGTGCCAGCAGCTTGGGGAGAAACACAGATACGCAGTATTTT. Residues: CASSLGRNTDTQYF.

This clone counts as medium-sized (0.01 to 0.1%). The chain has TRBV5-1 and TRBJ2-3, with D perhaps TRBD1 (5 bases). Deletions cut 7 bases from V and 2 bases from J, with 14 bases between. Germline V CDR1 and CDR2: SGHRS, YFSETQ. This CDR3 comprises 14 residues. CDR3 residues: CASFTRTSTDTQYF. CDR3 sequence (DNA): TGCGCCAGCTTCACCAGGACATCCACAGATACGCAGTATTTT.

CDR3 sequence: CASNNDRDHEQYF. In DNA form, the CDR3 reads TGTGCCAGCAATAACGACAGGGACCACGAGCAGTACTTC. This chain links TRBV25-1 with TRBJ2-7; 7 positions match TRBD1. The length of the CDR3 is 13 residues. Losses at the gene ends were 7 bases for V and 5 bases for J; bases not matched to a gene: 8. The germline V gene encodes CDR1 MGHDK and CDR2 SYGVNS.

The chain joins TRBV19 to TRBJ2-1, with 7 positions matching TRBD1. The CDR3 is made up of 13 amino acids. The germline V gene has CDR1 LNHDA and CDR2 SQIVND (reference sequence). Germline trimming cut 3 bases from V and 9 bases from J; bases unmatched to any gene: 5. DNA for the CDR3: TGTGCCAGTAGTATTGACAGGGTGTCTGAGCAGTTCTTC. This codes for CASSIDRVSEQFF.

The J gene is TRBJ1-5, the V gene TRBV30; D gene uncertain. V was clipped by 3 bases and J by 0 bases, with 9 bases between them. The CDR3 extends over 14 amino acids. CDR1 is GTSNPN and CDR2 is SVGIG in the germline V gene (reference sequence). The CDR3 DNA is TGTGCCTGGAGGGTAAGGGATAGCAATCAGCCCCAGCATTTT. Translation: CAWRVRDSNQPQHF.

CDR3 bases: TGTGCCATCAAGCGGGGGGGCCTTCAGGACGAGCAGTACTTC. It yields the protein CAIKRGGLQDEQYF. The rearrangement uses TRBV10-3 and TRBJ2-7; 10 bases match TRBD2. From germline, CDR1 is ENHRY and CDR2 SYGVKD. The CDR3 totals 14 residues. V was pared by 7 bases and J by 5 bases, with 8 bases of the junction left unmatched.

The rearrangement links TRBV6-5 to TRBJ1-2, with D perhaps TRBD1 (5 bases). The CDR3 totals 14 residues. Trimming pared 6 bases from V and 4 bases from J, leaving 15 bases between. CDR1 and CDR2 from the germline V gene are MNHEY and SVGAGI. CDR3 region: CASSPHRTLYGYTF. The CDR3 DNA sequence: TGTGCCAGCAGCCCCCACAGGACCCTCTATGGCTACACCTTC.

The chain has TRBV4-1 and TRBJ2-3; TRBD2 might be the D (5 bases). In germline, CDR1 is MGHRA, CDR2 YSYEKL. The CDR3 covers 15 residues. V dropped 0 bases and J dropped 5 bases, with 12 bases sitting between them. Here the CDR3 reads CASSQDPLVGDTQYF. In DNA form, the CDR3 reads TGCGCCAGCAGCCAAGACCCACTAGTCGGAGATACGCAGTATTTT.

This chain uses TRBV11-2 with TRBJ1-1, with D possibly matching TRBD1 (6 bases). V was cut by 3 bases and J by 5 bases, with 19 bases left in between. Per germline, CDR1 SGHAT and CDR2 FQNNGV. CDR3 length equals 16 residues. The CDR3 loop is CASSFEGGGRVTEAFF. The CDR3 DNA reads as TGTGCCAGCAGCTTTGAGGGGGGGGGCAGGGTGACTGAAGCTTTCTTT.

This chain uses TRBV5-1 with TRBJ2-5; 9 bases align to TRBD2. CDR1 and CDR2 from the germline V gene are SGHRS and YFSETQ. The CDR3 totals 14 residues. Trimming at V came to 6 bases and at J to 1 base, leaving 4 bases not matched to a gene. The CDR3 region has the DNA TGCGCCAGCACCTTAGCGGGGGTCCAAGAGACCCAGTACTTC. It yields the protein CASTLAGVQETQYF.

The V and J genes are TRBV6-5 and TRBJ2-5; D may be TRBD1 (6 bases). Germline lookup yields CDR1 MNHEY and CDR2 SVGAGI. Deletions cut 6 bases from V and 3 bases from J, with 8 bases between. The CDR3 consists of 12 residues. The DNA for the CDR3 is TGTGCCAGCAGGAGGGGGAAAGAGACCCAGTACTTC. This encodes CASRRGKETQYF.

The chain has TRBV3-1 (or the pseudogene TRBV3-2) and TRBJ2-1; 7 nucleotides line up with TRBD2. V dropped 1 base and J dropped 7; count of bases not matched to a gene: 4. CDR3 length: 14 amino acids. CDR1 and CDR2 from the germline V gene are LGHDT and YNNKEL (reference sequence). CDR3 protein: CASSQVRGGNEQFF. Here the CDR3 DNA reads TGTGCCAGCAGCCAAGTACGGGGAGGGAATGAGCAGTTCTTC.

The chain combines TRBV9 with TRBJ2-1; D gene ambiguous. The CDR3 contains 16 residues. Germline V gene data show CDR1 as SGDLS and CDR2 as YYNGEE. V was clipped by 0 bases and J by 0 bases, with 10 bases between them. The CDR3 is CASSVAADSSYNEQFF. CDR3 DNA: TGTGCCAGCAGCGTAGCGGCGGATAGCTCCTACAATGAGCAGTTCTTC.

J is TRBJ1-2 and V is TRBV5-4; D uncertain. Germline V gene lookup returns CDR1 SGHNT and CDR2 YYREEE (reference sequence). The CDR3 runs 15 residues. V lost 0 bases to trimming and J lost 6 bases, with 15 bases between them. This CDR3 is CASSLDSGGTNGYTF. For the CDR3, the DNA is TGTGCCAGCAGCTTGGACTCGGGCGGTACTAATGGCTACACCTTC.

This clone was counted a single time. The rearrangement links TRBV3-1 (or the pseudogene TRBV3-2) to TRBJ1-2; a weak D match, TRBD1 (5 bases). Germline values: CDR1 LGHDT, CDR2 YNNKEL (reference sequence). This CDR3 region has 14 residues. Deletions cut 4 bases from V and 2 bases from J, with 11 bases between. This chain's CDR3 is CASSPRGTNYGYTF. The CDR3 DNA is TGTGCCAGCAGCCCGAGAGGGACCAACTATGGCTACACCTTC.

A single count supports this clone. The rearrangement links TRBV24-1 to TRBJ2-1; TRBD2 matches at 9 bases. The V segment lost 3 bases and the J segment 6 bases; nucleotides outside the gene matches: 8. Germline V gene sequence: CDR1 KGHDR, CDR2 SFDVKD. The CDR3 runs 16 residues. CDR3 sequence reads: CATSDRRGGTLNEQFF. CDR3 nucleotides: TGTGCCACCAGTGATCGGCGGGGGGGTACCCTCAATGAGCAGTTCTTC.

This chain joins TRBV10-3 and TRBJ2-4; 10 positions match TRBD1. Losses at the gene ends were 4 bases for V and 2 bases for J; bases not matched to a gene: 5. CDR3 length equals 16 residues. Germline V CDR1 and CDR2: ENHRY, SYGVKD. The CDR3 sequence: CAISAGDRGSKNIQYF. The CDR3 DNA sequence: TGTGCCATCAGTGCAGGGGACAGGGGTTCCAAAAACATTCAGTACTTC.